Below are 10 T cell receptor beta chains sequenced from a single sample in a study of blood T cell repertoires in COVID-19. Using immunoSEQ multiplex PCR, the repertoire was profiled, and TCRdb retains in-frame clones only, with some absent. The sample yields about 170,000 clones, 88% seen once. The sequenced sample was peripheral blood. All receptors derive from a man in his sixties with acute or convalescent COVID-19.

The CDR3 spells CASSYSGGRITEAFF. The CDR3, as DNA: TGTGCCAGCAGTTACTCAGGGGGTCGGATCACTGAAGCTTTCTTT. The V and J genes are TRBV6-2 or TRBV6-3 and TRBJ1-1; perhaps TRBD1 as D (6 bases). The CDR3 has 15 amino acids. V shed 0 bases and J shed 4 bases, with 12 bases lying between them. Germline CDR1 reads MNHEY; CDR2 reads SVGEGT.

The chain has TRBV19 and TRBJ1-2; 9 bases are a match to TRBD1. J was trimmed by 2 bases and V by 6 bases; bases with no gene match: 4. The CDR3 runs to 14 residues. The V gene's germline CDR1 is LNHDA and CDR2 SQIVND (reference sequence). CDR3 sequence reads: CASRGDRVNYGYTF. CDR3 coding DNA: TGTGCCAGTAGGGGGGACAGGGTGAACTATGGCTACACCTTC.

The CDR3 here is CATSVGERNEKLFF. In nucleotides, the CDR3 is TGTGCCACCAGCGTAGGAGAACGTAATGAAAAACTGTTTTTT. V is TRBV15 and J is TRBJ1-4, with D unclear. V lost 5 bases and J 4 bases, leaving 11 bases between the germline ends. The germline gives CDR1 LNHNV, CDR2 YYDKDF (reference sequence). The CDR3 runs 14 residues.

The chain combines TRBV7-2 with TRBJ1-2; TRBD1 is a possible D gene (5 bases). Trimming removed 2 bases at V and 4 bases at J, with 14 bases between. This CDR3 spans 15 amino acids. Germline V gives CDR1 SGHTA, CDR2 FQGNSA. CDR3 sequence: CASSLRQSAIYGYTF. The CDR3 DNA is TGTGCCAGCAGCTTACGACAGAGCGCGATCTATGGCTACACCTTC. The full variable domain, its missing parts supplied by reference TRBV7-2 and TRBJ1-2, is GAGVSQSPSNKVTEKGKDVELRCDPISGHTALYWYRQSLGQGLEFLIYFQGNSAPDKSGLPSDRFSAERTGGSVSTLTIQRTQQEDSAVYLCASSLRQSAIYGYTFGSGTRLTVV.

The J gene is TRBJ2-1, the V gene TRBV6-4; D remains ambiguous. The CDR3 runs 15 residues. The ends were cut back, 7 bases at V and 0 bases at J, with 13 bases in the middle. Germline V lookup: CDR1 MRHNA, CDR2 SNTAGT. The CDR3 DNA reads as TGTGCCAGCACCCCGATGGAGAGCTCCTACAATGAGCAGTTCTTC. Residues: CASTPMESSYNEQFF.

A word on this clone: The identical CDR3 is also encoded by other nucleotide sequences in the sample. CDR3 loop: CASSLQGGNQPQHF. The CDR3 DNA reads TGTGCCAGCAGCCTACAGGGAGGGAATCAGCCCCAGCATTTT. This sequence joins TRBV7-2 and TRBJ1-5; maybe TRBD1 (6 bases). Trimming shortened V by 5 bases and J by 4 bases, and 12 bases separated the two germline ends. Germline CDR1 SGHTA, CDR2 FQGNSA. The CDR3 runs 14 residues.

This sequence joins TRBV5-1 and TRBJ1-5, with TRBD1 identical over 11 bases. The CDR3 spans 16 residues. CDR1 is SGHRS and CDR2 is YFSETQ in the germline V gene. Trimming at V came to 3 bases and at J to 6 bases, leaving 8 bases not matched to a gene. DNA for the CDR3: TGCGCCAGCAGCTCCCGGACAGGGGGCCATCGTCAGCCCCAGCATTTT. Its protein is CASSSRTGGHRQPQHF.

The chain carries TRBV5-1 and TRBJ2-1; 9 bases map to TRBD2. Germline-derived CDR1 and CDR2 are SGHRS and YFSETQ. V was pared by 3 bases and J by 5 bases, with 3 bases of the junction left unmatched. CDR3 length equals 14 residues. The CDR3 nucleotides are TGCGCCAGCAGCTCCGGGACTAGCCACAATGAGCAGTTCTTC. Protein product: CASSSGTSHNEQFF.

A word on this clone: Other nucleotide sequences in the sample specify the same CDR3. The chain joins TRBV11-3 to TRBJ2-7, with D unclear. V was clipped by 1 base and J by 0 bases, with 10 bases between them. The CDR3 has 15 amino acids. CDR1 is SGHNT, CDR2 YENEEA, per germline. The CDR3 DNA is TGTGCCAGCAGCTTAGGGGCAAGCAGCTCCTACGAGCAGTACTTC. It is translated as CASSLGASSSYEQYF.

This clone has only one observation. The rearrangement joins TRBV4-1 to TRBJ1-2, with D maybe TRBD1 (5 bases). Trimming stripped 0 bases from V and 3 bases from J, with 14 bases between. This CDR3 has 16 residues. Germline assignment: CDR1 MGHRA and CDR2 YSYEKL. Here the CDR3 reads CASSQDPVRVDYGYTF. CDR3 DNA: TGCGCCAGCAGCCAAGATCCGGTCAGGGTAGACTATGGCTACACCTTC.